This T cell receptor (beta chain) originates from a study of shared clonotypes between healthy human individuals. Data came from immunoSEQ multiplex PCR; TCRdb stores just in-frame clones and leaves some out. The data show about 680,000 clones, with 73% seen just once and around 2% held by the top ten. Germline CDR1 and CDR2: LNHDA and SQIVND (reference sequence). There are 15 residues in the CDR3. The germline V and J ends were trimmed by 11 bases and 0 bases, with 17 bases remaining between them. This clone showed up just once. This clonotype was sampled from a woman in her thirties in good health. J is TRBJ1-5 and V is TRBV19; the D is unclear. The specimen sequenced was memory CD4+ T cells sorted from blood. As to subset: CD45RA-negative fraction. The CDR3 sequence: CAASQMAGSNQPQHF. The CDR3 DNA sequence: TGTGCCGCCTCCCAGATGGCGGGTAGCAATCAGCCCCAGCATTTT.